This T cell receptor (beta chain) was sequenced for a study of early T cells in non-severe SARS-CoV-2 infection. At the level of the study: Sequencing input comprised bulk RNA from unsorted whole blood; chain pairing was not available.

The CDR3 covers 14 residues. CDR1 and CDR2 from the germline V gene are DFQATT and SNEGSKA (reference sequence). V lost 4 bases, J lost 2 bases, and 13 bases lay in between. Study-level points and caveats: VDJdb matching skewed toward anti-spike CD8 responses, missing private and CD4 specificities.

As to this clonotype: Its antigen is not identified.

MiXCR, run by TCRdb on the 5' RACE reads, gives a single entry per CDR3 protein. The repertoire holds approximately 70,000 distinct CDR3 sequences, with more than 10% as singletons. Sequencing was performed on whole blood. The chain links TRBV20-1 to TRBJ2-3; D could derive from TRBD1 or TRBD2 (6 bases each). This TCR was recovered from an adult who was a healthcare worker with PCR-confirmed SARS-CoV-2 infection or an uninfected control (not recorded which). CDR3 amino acids: CSATGALYTDTQYF. The CDR3 DNA sequence: TGCAGTGCTACGGGGGCGCTCTACACAGATACGCAGTATTTT.